This T cell receptor beta chain comes out of a study of regulatory T cells in long-lasting Graves disease. Germline V gene sequence: CDR1 SGHAT, CDR2 FQNNGV. Trimming stripped 3 bases from V and 3 bases from J, with 11 bases between. The CDR3 has 14 amino acids. General study results and limits: Only peripheral blood was studied, not thyroid tissue. Persistent patients had a count of shared public clonotypes (approximately 2,800) that exceeded that of new patients (about 970).

This clonotype has ten or more counts. As yet, its antigen is unknown. Time point described: persistent/refractory GD, antithyroid drugs over 5 years with positive TRAb. PBMC RNA was the source of the TCR library. The authors built TCR beta libraries using iRepertoire HTBI primers and Arm-PCR of CDR3 regions. TCRdb reprocessed the multiplex PCR reads with MiXCR, giving one entry per CDR3 protein. The sample holds some 340,000 distinct CDR3 sequences, 23% seen once. The chain uses TRBV11-2 and TRBJ2-5; tentative D call: TRBD2 (5 bases). This specimen consisted of peripheral blood mononuclear cells (PBMCs), obtained when the disease was refractory, from a patient treated with antithyroid drugs. This TCR came from a woman between 35 and 50 years old with Graves disease. The CDR3 nucleotides are TGTGCCAGCAGCTTCTCACAGACTAAAGAGACCCAGTACTTC. Encoded protein: CASSFSQTKETQYF.